The present TCR beta chain was sequenced within a study of human T cells and chemical hapten exposure. Unique molecular identifiers were attached to individual cDNA molecules during library preparation. In the original workflow: Counts of TCRs in each sample centred on a median of about 99,000 and extended from around 24,000 to 710,000. Using its own MiXCR run on the RACE reads, TCRdb lists one record per CDR3 protein. The V and J calls come from TCRdb's annotation, not from the publication. The table includes some 340,000 distinct CDR3 sequences, around 6.9% detected once. Time point specified: patch test 1, 2 weeks after DPC sensitization. Treatment specified: therapeutic diphenylcyclopropenone sensitization with weekly scalp DPC. The sample holds a few counts of this clonotype. This sample comprised whole blood, obtained in connection with sensitization to the hapten diphenylcyclopropenone (DPC). This receptor was taken from a woman between 18 and 29 years old with alopecia areata. Some clones in this sample may be carry-over from other donors' samples.

CDR3 bases: TGTGCCAGCAGCTTACTCGTCAGGGGGCCCACTGAAGCTTTCTTT. As protein: CASSLLVRGPTEAFF. The rearrangement links TRBV7-2 to TRBJ1-1; the match to TRBD1 covers 8 bases. The CDR3 consists of 15 residues. Germline trimming cut 2 bases from V and 4 bases from J; bases unmatched to any gene: 6. CDR1 is SGHTA, CDR2 FQGNSA, per germline.